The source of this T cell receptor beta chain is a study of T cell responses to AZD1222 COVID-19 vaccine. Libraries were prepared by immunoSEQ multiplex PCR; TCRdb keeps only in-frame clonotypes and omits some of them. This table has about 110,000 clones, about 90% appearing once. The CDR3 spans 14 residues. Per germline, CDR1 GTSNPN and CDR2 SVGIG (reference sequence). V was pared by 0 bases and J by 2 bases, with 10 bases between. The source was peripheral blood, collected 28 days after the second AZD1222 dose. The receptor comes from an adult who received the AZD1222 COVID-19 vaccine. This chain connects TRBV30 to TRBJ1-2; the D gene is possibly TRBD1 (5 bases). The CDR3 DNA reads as TGTGCCTGGAGTGTAAGGGGTAGGAACTATGGCTACACCTTC. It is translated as CAWSVRGRNYGYTF.